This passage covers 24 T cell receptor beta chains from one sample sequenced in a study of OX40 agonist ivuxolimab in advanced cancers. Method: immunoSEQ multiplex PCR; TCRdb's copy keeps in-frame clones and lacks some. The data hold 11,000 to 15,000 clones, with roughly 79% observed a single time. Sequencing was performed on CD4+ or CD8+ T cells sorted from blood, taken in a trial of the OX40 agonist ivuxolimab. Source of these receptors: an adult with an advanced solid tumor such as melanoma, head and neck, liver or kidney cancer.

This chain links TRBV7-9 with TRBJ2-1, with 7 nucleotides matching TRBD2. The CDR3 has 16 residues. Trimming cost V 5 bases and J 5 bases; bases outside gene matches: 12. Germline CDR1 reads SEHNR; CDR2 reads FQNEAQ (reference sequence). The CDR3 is CASSPGSAGEDNEQFF. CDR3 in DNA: TGTGCCAGCAGCCCGGGCAGTGCGGGAGAGGACAATGAGCAGTTCTTC.

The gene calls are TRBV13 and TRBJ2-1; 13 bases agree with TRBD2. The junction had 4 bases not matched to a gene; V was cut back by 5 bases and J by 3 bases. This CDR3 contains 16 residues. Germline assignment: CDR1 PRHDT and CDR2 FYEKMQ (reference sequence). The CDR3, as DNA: TGTGCCAGCAGCCAGACTAGCGGGGGGTTCTACAATGAGCAGTTCTTC. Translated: CASSQTSGGFYNEQFF.

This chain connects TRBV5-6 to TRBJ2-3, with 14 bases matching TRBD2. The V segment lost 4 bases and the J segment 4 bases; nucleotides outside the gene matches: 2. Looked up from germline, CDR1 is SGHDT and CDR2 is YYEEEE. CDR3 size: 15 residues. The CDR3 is CASSAGLAGADTQYF. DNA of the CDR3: TGTGCCAGCAGCGCGGGACTAGCGGGGGCAGATACGCAGTATTTT.

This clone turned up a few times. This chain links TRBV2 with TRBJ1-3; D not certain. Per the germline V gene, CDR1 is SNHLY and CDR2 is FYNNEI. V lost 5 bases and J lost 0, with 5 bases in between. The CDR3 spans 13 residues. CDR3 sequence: CASSYSSGNTIYF. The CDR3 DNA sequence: TGTGCCAGCAGTTACAGCTCTGGAAACACCATATATTTT.

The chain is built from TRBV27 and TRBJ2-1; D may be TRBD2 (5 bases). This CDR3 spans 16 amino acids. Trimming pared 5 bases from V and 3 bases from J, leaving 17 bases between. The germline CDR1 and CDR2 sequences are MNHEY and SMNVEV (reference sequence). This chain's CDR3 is CASSPEGSSIYNEQFF. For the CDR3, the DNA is TGTGCCAGCAGTCCAGAGGGCTCCTCAATCTACAATGAGCAGTTCTTC.

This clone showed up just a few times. CDR3 nucleotides: TGTGCCAGCAGTTTATTTACAGGGTCGGGCGAGCAGTACTTC. Translation: CASSLFTGSGEQYF. The J gene is TRBJ2-7, the V gene TRBV28; D may be TRBD1 (6 bases). V was clipped by 1 base and J by 6 bases, with 13 bases between them. The CDR3 extends over 14 amino acids. Germline V CDR1 and CDR2: MDHEN, SYDVKM.

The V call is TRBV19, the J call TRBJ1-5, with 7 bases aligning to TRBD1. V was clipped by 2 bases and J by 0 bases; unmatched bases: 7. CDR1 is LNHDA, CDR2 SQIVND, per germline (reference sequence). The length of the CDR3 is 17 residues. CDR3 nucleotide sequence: TGTGCCAGTAGTATATGGGGGACAGTTTATAGCAATCAGCCCCAGCATTTT. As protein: CASSIWGTVYSNQPQHF.

CDR3 bases: TGCGCCAGCAGCTTGGATCAAGAGACCCAGTACTTC. It codes for CASSLDQETQYF. This chain links TRBV5-1 with TRBJ2-5; D unresolved. The CDR3 is 12 amino acids. Germline-derived CDR1 and CDR2 are SGHRS and YFSETQ. V was clipped by 0 bases and J by 2 bases, with 2 bases between them.

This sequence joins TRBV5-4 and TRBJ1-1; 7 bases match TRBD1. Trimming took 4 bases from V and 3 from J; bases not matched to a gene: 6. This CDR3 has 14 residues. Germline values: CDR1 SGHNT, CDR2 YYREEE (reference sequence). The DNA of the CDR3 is TGTGCCAGCAGCCCAGCAGGGGGGTACACTGAAGCTTTCTTT. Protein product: CASSPAGGYTEAFF. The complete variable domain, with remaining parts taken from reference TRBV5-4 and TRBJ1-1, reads ETGVTQSPTHLIKTRGQQVTLRCSSQSGHNTVSWYQQALGQGPQFIFQYYREEENGRGNFPPRFSGLQFPNYSSELNVNALELDDSALYLCASSPAGGYTEAFFGQGTRLTVV.

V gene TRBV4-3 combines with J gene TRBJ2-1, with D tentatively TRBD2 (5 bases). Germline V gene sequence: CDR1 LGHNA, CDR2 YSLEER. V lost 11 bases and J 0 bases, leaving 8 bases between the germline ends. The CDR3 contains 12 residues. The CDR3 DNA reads TGCGCCTCCCGGGGCTCCTACAATGAGCAGTTCTTC. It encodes CASRGSYNEQFF.

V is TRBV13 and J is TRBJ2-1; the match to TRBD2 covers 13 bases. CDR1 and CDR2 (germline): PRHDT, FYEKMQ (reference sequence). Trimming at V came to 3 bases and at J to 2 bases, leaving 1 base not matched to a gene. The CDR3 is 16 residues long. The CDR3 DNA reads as TGTGCCAGCAGCTTTGGACTAGCGGGAGCCTACAATGAGCAGTTCTTC. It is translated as CASSFGLAGAYNEQFF.

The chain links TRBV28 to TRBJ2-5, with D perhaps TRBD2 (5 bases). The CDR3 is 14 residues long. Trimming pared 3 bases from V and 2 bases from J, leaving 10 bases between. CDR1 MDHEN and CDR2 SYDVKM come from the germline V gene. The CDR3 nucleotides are TGTGCCAGCAGTTTGATCGGGAATCAAGAGACCCAGTACTTC. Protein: CASSLIGNQETQYF.

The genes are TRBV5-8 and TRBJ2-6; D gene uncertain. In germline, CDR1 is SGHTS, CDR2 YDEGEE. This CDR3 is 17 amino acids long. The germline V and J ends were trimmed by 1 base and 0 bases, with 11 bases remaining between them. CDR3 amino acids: CASSLNVDISGANVLTF. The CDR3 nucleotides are TGTGCCAGCAGCTTGAATGTGGATATCTCTGGGGCCAACGTCCTGACTTTC.

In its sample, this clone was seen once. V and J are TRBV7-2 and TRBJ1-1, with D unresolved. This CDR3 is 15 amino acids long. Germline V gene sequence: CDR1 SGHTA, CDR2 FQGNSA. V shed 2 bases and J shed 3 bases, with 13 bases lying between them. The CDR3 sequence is CASSLFAMADTEAFF. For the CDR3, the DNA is TGTGCCAGCAGCTTATTCGCCATGGCAGACACTGAAGCTTTCTTT.

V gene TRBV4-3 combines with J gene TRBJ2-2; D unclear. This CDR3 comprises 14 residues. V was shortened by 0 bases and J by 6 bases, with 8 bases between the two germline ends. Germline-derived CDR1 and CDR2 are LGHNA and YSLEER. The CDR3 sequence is CASSQDWGAGELFF. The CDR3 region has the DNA TGCGCCAGCAGCCAAGATTGGGGTGCCGGGGAGCTGTTTTTT.

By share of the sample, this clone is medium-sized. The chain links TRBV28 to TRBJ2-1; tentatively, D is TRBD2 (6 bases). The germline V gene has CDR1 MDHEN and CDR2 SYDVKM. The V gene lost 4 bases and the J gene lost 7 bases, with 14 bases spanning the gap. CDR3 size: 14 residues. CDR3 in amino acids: CASSSDYEANEQFF. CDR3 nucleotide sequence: TGTGCCAGCAGTTCGGACTACGAGGCAAATGAGCAGTTCTTC.

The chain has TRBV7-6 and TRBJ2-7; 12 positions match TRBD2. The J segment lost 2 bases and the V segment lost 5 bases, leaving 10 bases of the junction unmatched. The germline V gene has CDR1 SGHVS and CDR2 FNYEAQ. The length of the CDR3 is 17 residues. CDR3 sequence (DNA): TGTGCCAGCAGCCCGGGGACTAGCGGGCCTTTGACCTACGAGCAGTACTTC. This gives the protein CASSPGTSGPLTYEQYF.

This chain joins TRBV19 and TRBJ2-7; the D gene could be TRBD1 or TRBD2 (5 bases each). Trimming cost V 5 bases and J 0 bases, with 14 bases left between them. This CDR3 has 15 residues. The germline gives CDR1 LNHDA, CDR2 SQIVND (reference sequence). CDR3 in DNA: TGTGCCAGTAGTCCCGGGGACCGTAGCTCCTACGAGCAGTACTTC. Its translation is CASSPGDRSSYEQYF.

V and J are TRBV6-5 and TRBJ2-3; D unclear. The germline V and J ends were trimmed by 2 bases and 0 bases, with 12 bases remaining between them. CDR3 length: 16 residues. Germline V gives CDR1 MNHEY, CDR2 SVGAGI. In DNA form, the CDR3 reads TGTGCCAGCAGTTACGGGGAAGGGTCTAGCACAGATACGCAGTATTTT. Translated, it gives CASSYGEGSSTDTQYF.

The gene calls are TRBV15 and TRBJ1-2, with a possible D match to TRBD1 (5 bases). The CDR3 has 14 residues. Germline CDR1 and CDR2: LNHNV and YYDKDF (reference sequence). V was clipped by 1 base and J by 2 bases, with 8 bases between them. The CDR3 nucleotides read TGTGCCACCAGCAGAGGGGACGGGAACTATGGCTACACCTTC. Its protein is CATSRGDGNYGYTF.

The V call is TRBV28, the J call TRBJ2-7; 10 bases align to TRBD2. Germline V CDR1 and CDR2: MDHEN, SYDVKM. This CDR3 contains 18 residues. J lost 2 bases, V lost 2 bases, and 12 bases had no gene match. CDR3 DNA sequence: TGTGCCAGCAGTTTACAAGCCCACCTAGCGGGAGTGCCCTACGAGCAGTACTTC. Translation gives CASSLQAHLAGVPYEQYF.

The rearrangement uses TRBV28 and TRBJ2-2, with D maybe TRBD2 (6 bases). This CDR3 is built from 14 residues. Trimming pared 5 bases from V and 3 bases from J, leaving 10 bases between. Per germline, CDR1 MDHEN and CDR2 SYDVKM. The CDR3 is CASSLQRDTGELFF. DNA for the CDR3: TGTGCCAGCAGTCTTCAGCGGGACACCGGGGAGCTGTTTTTT.

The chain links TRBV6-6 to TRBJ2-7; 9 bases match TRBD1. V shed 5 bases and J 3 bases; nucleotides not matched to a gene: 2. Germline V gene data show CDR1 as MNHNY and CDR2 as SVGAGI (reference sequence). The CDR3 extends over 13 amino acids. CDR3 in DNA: TGTGCCAGCAGTCCGACAGGGGGCTACGAGCAGTACTTC. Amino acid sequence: CASSPTGGYEQYF.

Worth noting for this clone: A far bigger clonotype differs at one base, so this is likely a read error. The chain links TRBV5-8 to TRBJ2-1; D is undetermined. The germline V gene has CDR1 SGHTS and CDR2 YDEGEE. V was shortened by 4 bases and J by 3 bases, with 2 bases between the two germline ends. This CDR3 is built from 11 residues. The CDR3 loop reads CASSDYNEQFF. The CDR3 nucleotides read TGTGCCAGCAGCGACTACAATGAGCAGTTCTTC.